The rows below give T cell receptor beta chains drawn from one sample of a study of cytomegalovirus exposure and HLA in healthy donors. Sequencing was performed with immunoSEQ multiplex PCR; in TCRdb, only in-frame clones are kept and a portion is missing. In the table there are 150,000 to 200,000 clones, approximately 84% of which are singletons. Sequencing was performed on PBMCs. All receptors derive from a boy between 10 and 17 years old in good health and CMV-seronegative. CDR3s include the opening cysteine and the closing phenylalanine or tryptophan. D genes are given only for firm matches. The size of a clone is reported for some rows only, either as once, few or many, or as a class for expanded clones.

j_gene	v_gene	abundance	d_gene	CDR3aa	CDR3nt
TRBJ1-2	TRBV28	NA	TRBD1	CASSSLGGNGYTF	TGTGCCAGCAGTTCCCTAGGGGGCAATGGCTACACCTTC
TRBJ1-5	TRBV4-3	few	NA	CASSQDERQPQHF	TGCGCCAGCAGCCAAGATGAGCGACAGCCCCAGCATTTT
TRBJ2-5	TRBV15	NA	NA	CATSRARGSGETQYF	TGTGCCACCAGCAGAGCAAGGGGGTCCGGAGAGACCCAGTACTTC
TRBJ2-7	TRBV10-2	NA	TRBD2	CASSETGGADEQYF	TGCGCCAGCAGTGAGACGGGGGGGGCCGACGAGCAGTACTTC
TRBJ1-1	TRBV6-5	NA	TRBD1	CASSSLTGANTEAFF	TGTGCCAGCAGTTCCTTGACAGGGGCGAACACTGAAGCTTTCTTT
TRBJ1-2	TRBV6-6	NA	TRBD1	CASSQGAVVDPYGYTF	TGTGCCAGCAGTCAGGGGGCGGTGGTAGACCCCTATGGCTACACCTTC
TRBJ2-7	TRBV9	NA	TRBD2	CASSVGGTSGLYEQYF	TGTGCCAGCAGTGTCGGCGGGACTAGCGGCCTCTACGAGCAGTACTTC
TRBJ1-1	TRBV25-1	NA	TRBD1	CASSGTGGKAFF	TGTGCCAGCAGTGGCACAGGGGGCAAAGCTTTCTTT
TRBJ2-7	TRBV29-1	once	NA	CSVPIPGTYEQYF	TGCAGCGTTCCAATACCCGGGACATACGAGCAGTACTTC
TRBJ2-7	TRBV27	NA	TRBD2	CASRRGAGEQYF	TGTGCCAGCAGGCGGGGGGCCGGGGAGCAGTACTTC
TRBJ2-7	TRBV4-1	few	NA	CASSQLGRAPYEQYF	TGCGCCAGCAGCCAGCTAGGGCGGGCCCCTTACGAGCAGTACTTC
TRBJ1-4	TRBV7-9	NA	NA	CASSIIQGNEKLFF	TGTGCCAGCAGCATTATACAGGGAAATGAAAAACTGTTTTTT
TRBJ2-1	TRBV7-9	NA	NA	CAGSRSYNEQFF	TGTGCCGGGTCTAGGTCCTACAATGAGCAGTTCTTC
TRBJ1-4	TRBV5-1	NA	TRBD1	CASSPSWDSNEKLFF	TGCGCCAGCAGCCCGTCCTGGGACAGTAATGAAAAACTGTTTTTT
TRBJ1-5	TRBV27	NA	NA	CASSHLGDSYQPQHF	TGTGCCAGCAGCCACCTGGGGGACTCCTATCAGCCCCAGCATTTT
TRBJ2-1	TRBV11-2	NA	NA	CASSLGLRPNEQFF	TGTGCCAGCAGCTTAGGGTTGCGCCCCAATGAGCAGTTCTTC
TRBJ2-1	TRBV5-1	NA	TRBD2	CASSLAGGLHEQFF	TGCGCCAGCAGCTTAGCGGGGGGGCTCCATGAGCAGTTCTTC
TRBJ2-7	TRBV6-6	NA	TRBD2	CASTNGGARRYF	TGTGCCAGCACCAACGGGGGGGCGAGGCGGTACTTC
TRBJ2-7	TRBV6-1	NA	TRBD2	CASRLAGPNYEQYF	TGTGCCAGCAGACTAGCGGGACCGAACTACGAGCAGTACTTC
TRBJ1-1	TRBV29-1	NA	NA	CSVDPVPNTEAFF	TGCAGCGTTGACCCCGTTCCGAACACTGAAGCTTTCTTT
TRBJ2-7	TRBV15	NA	NA	CATSRDRGTESYEQYF	TGTGCCACCAGCAGAGATCGGGGGACGGAGAGTTACGAGCAGTACTTC
TRBJ2-7	TRBV14	NA	NA	CASSQVTPYEQYF	TGTGCCAGCAGCCAAGTCACACCCTACGAGCAGTACTTC
TRBJ1-2	TRBV27	NA	NA	CASSFSGSSYNYGYTF	TGTGCCAGCAGTTTTTCCGGGAGTTCTTACAACTATGGCTACACCTTC
TRBJ1-2	TRBV5-4	NA	NA	CASSSTGRYTF	TGTGCCAGCAGCTCCACAGGGCGCTACACCTTC
TRBJ2-7	TRBV7-2	NA	NA	CASSRRRTYEQYF	TGTGCCAGCAGCCGGAGGCGAACCTACGAGCAGTACTTC
TRBJ1-5	TRBV5-8	NA	TRBD1	CASNLQGANQPQHF	TGTGCCAGCAATCTACAGGGGGCGAATCAGCCCCAGCATTTT
TRBJ2-7	TRBV5-3	NA	TRBD1	CARSTQFPGQGIYEQYF	TGTGCCAGAAGCACCCAGTTTCCGGGACAGGGGATTTACGAGCAGTACTTC
TRBJ2-7	TRBV27	NA	NA	CASSLGGQVSYEQYF	TGTGCCAGCAGTTTAGGCGGTCAAGTAAGCTACGAGCAGTACTTC
TRBJ2-5	TRBV7-6	NA	NA	CASSLARTGVGETQYF	TGTGCCAGCAGCTTAGCGAGGACGGGGGTGGGGGAGACCCAGTACTTC
TRBJ2-3	TRBV27	NA	NA	CASSFSHRLVTQGDTQYF	TGTGCCAGCAGTTTCTCGCACCGACTAGTGACGCAGGGAGATACGCAGTATTTT
TRBJ2-1	TRBV5-6	once	NA	CASSLVGPLYNEQFF	TGTGCCAGCAGCTTGGTTGGGCCCCTCTACAATGAGCAGTTCTTC
TRBJ1-2	TRBV19	NA	TRBD1	CASSFSGTGYYGYTF	TGTGCCAGTAGTTTCTCCGGGACAGGGTACTATGGCTACACCTTC
TRBJ2-7	TRBV18	NA	NA	CASSLETGVPYEQYF	TGTGCCAGCTCACTGGAAACGGGAGTACCCTACGAGCAGTACTTC
TRBJ2-4	TRBV7-8	NA	NA	CASSLTAQAHIQYF	TGTGCCAGCAGCTTAACTGCCCAGGCACACATTCAGTACTTC
TRBJ2-4	TRBV14	NA	TRBD1	CASSFIGQGLLYF	TGTGCCAGCAGCTTCATTGGACAGGGCCTATTATACTTC
TRBJ1-3	TRBV7-9	NA	NA	CASRGVDSGNTIYF	TGTGCCAGCAGGGGAGTCGATTCTGGAAACACCATATATTTT
TRBJ1-5	TRBV25-1	NA	TRBD1	CASSGQGSNQPQHF	TGTGCCAGCAGCGGACAGGGAAGCAATCAGCCCCAGCATTTT
TRBJ2-7	TRBV5-8	NA	TRBD2	CASSLLGGGAYEQYF	TGTGCCAGCAGCTTGTTGGGCGGGGGGGCTTACGAGCAGTACTTC
TRBJ2-3	TRBV9	NA	TRBD1	CASSEGDLGQRTDTQYF	TGTGCCAGCAGCGAGGGGGATCTGGGACAGCGCACAGATACGCAGTATTTT
TRBJ2-1	TRBV27	NA	TRBD2	CASSSRLAGYNEQFF	TGTGCCAGCAGTTCGCGGCTAGCGGGGTACAATGAGCAGTTCTTC
TRBJ1-2	TRBV6-5	NA	NA	CASRDTGYGYTF	TGTGCCAGCAGAGACACCGGATATGGCTACACCTTC
TRBJ2-7	TRBV30	few	NA	CAWSDTGSYYEQYF	TGTGCCTGGAGTGATACCGGGTCTTACTACGAGCAGTACTTC
TRBJ2-2	TRBV28	NA	NA	CASRPTGGAERELFF	TGTGCCAGCAGGCCGACCGGGGGAGCGGAGCGGGAGCTGTTTTTT
TRBJ2-1	TRBV4-1	NA	NA	CASSQDQGLPTNEQFF	TGCGCCAGCAGCCAAGATCAGGGACTGCCGACCAATGAGCAGTTCTTC
TRBJ2-2	TRBV5-1	NA	NA	CASSWNRGNTGELFF	TGCGCCAGCAGCTGGAACCGGGGGAACACCGGGGAGCTGTTTTTT
TRBJ1-1	TRBV15	once	NA	CATSRDLRRTEAFF	TGTGCCACCAGCAGAGACTTGAGGAGGACTGAAGCTTTCTTT
TRBJ2-3	TRBV19	few	TRBD2	CASSATSGSGTQYF	TGTGCCAGTAGCGCGACTAGCGGGAGTGGCACGCAGTATTTT